This passage covers 16 T cell receptor beta chains from one sample sequenced in a study of cytomegalovirus exposure and HLA in healthy donors. Primers included in the PCR were 60 Vbeta and 13 Jbeta primers. Here immunoSEQ multiplex PCR was the method, and the copy in TCRdb shows in-frame clones only, minus some. The sample lists about 98,000 clones, around three quarters occurring once. The sequencing input was PBMCs. The receptors were sampled from a man in his 60s in good health and CMV-seropositive.

J is TRBJ2-1 and V is TRBV25-1, with a tentative D call TRBD2 (7 bases). This CDR3 spans 16 amino acids. V lost 1 base and J 4 bases, leaving 14 bases between the germline ends. CDR1 and CDR2 (germline): MGHDK, SYGVNS. The CDR3 here is CASSELGGGLYNEQFF. CDR3 nucleotides: TGTGCCAGCAGTGAATTAGGCGGGGGCCTTTACAATGAGCAGTTCTTC.

The chain recombines TRBV6-5 with TRBJ2-3, with D tentatively TRBD2 (6 bases). V lost 6 bases and J 8 bases, leaving 18 bases between the germline ends. Germline V gives CDR1 MNHEY, CDR2 SVGAGI. The CDR3 loop spans 14 amino acids. This chain's CDR3 is CASSSIAGSGTQYF. For the CDR3, the DNA is TGTGCCAGCAGCTCTATCGCGGGGTCGGGTACGCAGTATTTT.

This chain links TRBV30 with TRBJ2-5; the D gene is possibly TRBD2 (7 bases). Germline assignment: CDR1 GTSNPN and CDR2 SVGIG (reference sequence). Trimming took 4 bases from V and 2 from J, leaving 17 bases between them. CDR3 length equals 15 residues. The CDR3 DNA reads as TGTGCCTGGACGATCGGGGGGCAGGGGCAAGAGACCCAGTACTTC. Its translation: CAWTIGGQGQETQYF. Drawing the rest from reference TRBV30 and TRBJ2-5, the complete variable domain is SQTIHQWPATLVQPVGSPLSLECTVEGTSNPNLYWYRQAAGRGLQLLFYSVGIGQISSEVPQNLSASRPQDRQFILSSKKLLLSDSGFYLCAWTIGGQGQETQYFGPGTRLLVL.

The rearrangement joins TRBV4-3 to TRBJ1-6; D perhaps matches TRBD1 (5 bases). With 1 base removed from V and 7 bases from J, the gap between germline ends came to 11 bases. Looked up from germline, CDR1 is LGHNA and CDR2 is YSLEER. The CDR3 covers 15 residues. CDR3 sequence (DNA): TGCGCCAGCAGCCAAGTTGCAGGGCAGAATTCACCCCTCCACTTT. This sequence encodes CASSQVAGQNSPLHF.

The V gene is TRBV30, the J gene TRBJ2-1, with TRBD2 identical over 10 bases. CDR1 and CDR2 (germline): GTSNPN, SVGIG (reference sequence). Trimming removed 1 base from V and 2 bases from J; junction bases left unmatched: 2. The CDR3 consists of 15 residues. CDR3 loop: CAWSESGGAYNEQFF. The CDR3 nucleotides read TGTGCCTGGAGTGAAAGCGGGGGGGCCTACAATGAGCAGTTCTTC.

This chain links TRBV7-3 with TRBJ2-5, with 9 bases aligning to TRBD1. The V gene's germline CDR1 is SGHTA and CDR2 FQGTGA. Trimming at V came to 3 bases and at J to 0 bases, leaving 8 bases not matched to a gene. The CDR3 spans 17 residues. CDR3 nucleotides: TGTGCCAGCAGCTTGTTCGCTGGGACAGGGTACCAAGAGACCCAGTACTTC. Its translation: CASSLFAGTGYQETQYF.

This chain joins TRBV7-2 and TRBJ2-4, with TRBD2 matching 7 bases. CDR1 is SGHTA, CDR2 FQGNSA, per germline. J lost 9 bases, V lost 1 base, and 12 bases had no gene match. The CDR3 has 16 residues. The CDR3 coding sequence is TGTGCCAGCAGCTTAGAGAGCGGGGACCCGGAGGTCATTCAGTACTTC. The encoded protein is CASSLESGDPEVIQYF.

The chain joins TRBV27 to TRBJ2-2; TRBD2 aligns across 9 bases. The CDR3 runs to 15 residues. CDR1 is MNHEY and CDR2 is SMNVEV in the germline V gene (reference sequence). V gave up 6 bases and J gave up 7 bases; unmatched junction bases: 9. The CDR3 coding sequence is TGTGCCAGCAGAGGGCGGGGGGGCCGGGGCGGGGAGCTGTTTTTT. Protein product: CASRGRGGRGGELFF.

The chain joins TRBV5-1 to TRBJ2-1, with TRBD1 matching 8 bases. There are 16 residues in the CDR3. Trimming at V came to 4 bases and at J to 7 bases, leaving 13 bases not matched to a gene. The V gene's germline CDR1 is SGHRS and CDR2 YFSETQ. CDR3 nucleotide sequence: TGCGCCAGCAGCCTCCGGTGGGCAGGGGGCTTGAATGAGCAGTTCTTC. Protein sequence: CASSLRWAGGLNEQFF.

This rearrangement joins TRBV29-1 to TRBJ2-7; 10 bases agree with TRBD1. Germline CDR1 SQVTM, CDR2 ANQGSEA. CDR3 length equals 12 residues. V shed 4 bases and J 4 bases; nucleotides not matched to a gene: 1. Here the CDR3 DNA reads TGCAGCGTTGGGACAGGGGGGTACGAGCAGTACTTC. Translation: CSVGTGGYEQYF.

The chain employs TRBV6-1 and TRBJ2-4; D may be TRBD2 (6 bases). The V end was cut by 3 bases, the J end by 8 bases, with 8 bases between. Germline V gene data show CDR1 as MNHNS and CDR2 as SASEGT. This CDR3 is built from 12 residues. The CDR3 loop is CASSDAGYIQYF. Written as DNA, the CDR3 is TGTGCCAGCAGTGACGCGGGATACATTCAGTACTTC.

This rearrangement joins TRBV7-2 to TRBJ1-2; 7 bases agree with TRBD1. The J segment lost 5 bases and the V segment lost 4 bases, leaving 16 bases of the junction unmatched. The CDR3 covers 17 residues. The V gene's germline CDR1 is SGHTA and CDR2 FQGNSA. CDR3 bases: TGTGCCAGCAGCTCTAAGAATCCCGCAGGGGGTCGATATGGCTACACCTTC. Amino acid sequence: CASSSKNPAGGRYGYTF. The full variable domain, rest sourced from reference TRBV7-2 and TRBJ1-2, is GAGVSQSPSNKVTEKGKDVELRCDPISGHTALYWYRQSLGQGLEFLIYFQGNSAPDKSGLPSDRFSAERTGGSVSTLTIQRTQQEDSAVYLCASSSKNPAGGRYGYTFGSGTRLTVV.

This chain joins TRBV19 and TRBJ2-2; D ambiguous. The germline gives CDR1 LNHDA, CDR2 SQIVND (reference sequence). V lost 8 bases, J lost 4 bases, and 8 bases lay in between. The CDR3 sequence is 12 residues long. CDR3 amino acids: CASRQVTGELFF. The CDR3, as DNA: TGTGCCAGTCGACAAGTCACCGGGGAGCTGTTTTTT. Based on the CDR3 plus reference TRBV19 and TRBJ2-2, the full variable domain is DGGITQSPKYLFRKEGQNVTLSCEQNLNHDAMYWYRQDPGQGLRLIYYSQIVNDFQKGDIAEGYSVSREKKESFPLTVTSAQKNPTAFYLCASRQVTGELFFGEGSRLTVL.

This chain uses TRBV18 with TRBJ2-5; D may be TRBD2 (6 bases). The CDR3 totals 13 residues. Germline V gives CDR1 KGHSH, CDR2 LQKENI. Trimming shortened V by 7 bases and J by 1 base, and 10 bases separated the two germline ends. Here the CDR3 DNA reads TGTGCCAGCTGCCCGGGACTCCAAGAGACCCAGTACTTC. Amino acid sequence: CASCPGLQETQYF.

With respect to this clone: Sequence at one end of the junction differs from germline and may be a read error. The V gene is TRBV7-7, the J gene TRBJ2-3; 12 bases agree with TRBD2. The CDR3 loop spans 20 amino acids. Looked up from germline, CDR1 is SSHAT and CDR2 is FNYEAQ (reference sequence). The CDR3 loop reads CASSFPTAGTSGYNTDTQYF. As DNA, the CDR3 is TGTGCTAGCAGCTTCCCCACCGCCGGGACTAGCGGGTATAACACAGATACGCAGTATTTT.

The chain combines TRBV27 with TRBJ2-1, with D possibly being TRBD2 (5 bases). The CDR3 is made up of 15 amino acids. Trimming stripped 6 bases from V and 2 bases from J, with 14 bases between. Germline values: CDR1 MNHEY, CDR2 SMNVEV (reference sequence). The CDR3 DNA sequence: TGTGCCAGCAGGCGTCAGGAGGCCGCCTACAATGAGCAGTTCTTC. It is translated as CASRRQEAAYNEQFF.